The entry below describes one T cell receptor beta chain. Its target is unknown. These data belong to a study of T cells expressing NK-cell markers. Overall study: All TCR beta repertoires analysed originated from sorted CD3+CD56+NKG2C+, CD3+CD56+NKG2C- and CD3+CD56-NKG2C+ T cells. Seven donors tested HCMV-seropositive and one tested seronegative among the eight sequenced. Study conclusions and caveats: Also leading the CD3+CD56-NKG2C+ fraction in a handful of donors were these clonotypes.

The germline CDR1 and CDR2 sequences are SSHAT and FNYEAQ (reference sequence). The CDR3 consists of 16 residues. TCRdb reprocessed the 5' RACE reads, keeping one entry per CDR3 protein, no DNA. The listing records more than 120,000 distinct CDR3 sequences. The rearrangement joins TRBV7-7 to TRBJ2-1; TCRdb returns TRBD2, unconfirmable since there is no DNA. Sequencing used blood T cells: a sorted CD56 or NKG2C T cell subset, CD4+ or CD8+ T cells, or bulk PBMC T cells (not recorded which). This TCR was recovered from a young man in good health. CDR3 region: CASSLGRTSVYNEQFF.